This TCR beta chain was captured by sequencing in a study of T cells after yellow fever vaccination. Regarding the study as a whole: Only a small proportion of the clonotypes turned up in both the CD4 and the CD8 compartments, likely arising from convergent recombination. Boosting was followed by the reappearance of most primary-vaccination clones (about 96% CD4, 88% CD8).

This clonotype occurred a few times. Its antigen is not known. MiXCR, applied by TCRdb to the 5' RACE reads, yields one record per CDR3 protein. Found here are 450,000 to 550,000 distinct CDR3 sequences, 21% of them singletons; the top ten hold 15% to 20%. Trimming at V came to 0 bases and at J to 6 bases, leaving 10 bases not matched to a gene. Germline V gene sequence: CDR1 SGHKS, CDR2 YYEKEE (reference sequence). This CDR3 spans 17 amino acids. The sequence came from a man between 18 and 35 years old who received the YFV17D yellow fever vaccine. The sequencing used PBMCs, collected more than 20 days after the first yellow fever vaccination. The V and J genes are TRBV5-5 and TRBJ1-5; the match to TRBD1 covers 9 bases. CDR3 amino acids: CASSLGPQGARGQPQHF. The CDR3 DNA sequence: TGTGCCAGCAGCTTGGGACCACAGGGGGCGCGCGGTCAGCCCCAGCATTTT.